Listed below are T cell receptor beta chains from one sample, sequenced in a study of cytomegalovirus exposure and HLA in healthy donors. The method was immunoSEQ multiplex PCR; TCRdb's version includes in-frame clones alone and lacks a portion of them. The sample records about 140,000 clones, 80% to 90% being singletons. The sequencing sample was made of PBMCs. Receptors were obtained from a woman aged 18-30 years in good health and CMV-seropositive. Both conserved end residues are part of each CDR3. A D gene is named only where the DNA matches it firmly. Size values are once, few and many counts, or a class for expanded clones, and some rows have none.

D: TRBD2
V: TRBV6-1
J: TRBJ2-7
size: NA
DNA: TGTGCCAGCAGTGATGGGCGGGGGGGTTACGAGCAGTACTTC
CDR3: CASSDGRGGYEQYF

D: TRBD1
V: TRBV4-3
J: TRBJ2-2
size: NA
DNA: TGCGCCAGCGGGTACAGGGGGAATACCGGGGAGCTGTTTTTT
CDR3: CASGYRGNTGELFF

D: TRBD2
V: TRBV7-2
J: TRBJ2-3
size: NA
DNA: TGTGCCAGCAGCTTAAGGGCTAGCGGGTGGGGAGATACGCAGTATTTT
CDR3: CASSLRASGWGDTQYF

D: TRBD1
V: TRBV30
J: TRBJ1-6
size: NA
DNA: TGTGCCTGGAGACAGGGACAGGAGAATTCACCCCTCCACTTT
CDR3: CAWRQGQENSPLHF

D: NA
V: TRBV4-1
J: TRBJ2-6
size: NA
DNA: TGCGCCAGCAGCCAAGGATTGAGAGATACTGGGGCCAACGTCCTGACTTTC
CDR3: CASSQGLRDTGANVLTF

D: TRBD2
V: TRBV5-6
J: TRBJ2-1
size: once
DNA: TGTGCCAGCAGCGGAAAGCGGGAGGGATCCTACAATGAGCAGTTCTTC
CDR3: CASSGKREGSYNEQFF

D: NA
V: TRBV19
J: TRBJ1-5
size: NA
DNA: TGTGCCAGTAGCAAAAAGGGGGACGGGTTTAGCAATCAGCCCCAGCATTTT
CDR3: CASSKKGDGFSNQPQHF

D: TRBD1
V: TRBV4-3
J: TRBJ1-1
size: NA
DNA: TGCGCCAGCAGCCCCCGGGACAGGGTTGACACTGAAGCTTTCTTT
CDR3: CASSPRDRVDTEAFF

D: NA
V: TRBV7-8
J: TRBJ1-1
size: NA
DNA: TGTGCCAGCAGCTTATCCCAGGTCGCCGTAGCTTTCTTT
CDR3: CASSLSQVAVAFF

D: NA
V: TRBV18
J: TRBJ2-1
size: NA
DNA: TGTGCCAGCTCCCGCGACAGGAATGAAGGAGTAGGTGCGTTCTTC
CDR3: CASSRDRNEGVGAFF

D: NA
V: TRBV5-5
J: TRBJ1-1
size: NA
DNA: TGTGCCAGCAGCCTCACAGGGAAAACTGAAGCTTTCTTT
CDR3: CASSLTGKTEAFF

D: NA
V: TRBV14
J: TRBJ1-4
size: NA
DNA: TGTGCCAGCAGCCAAGGCGGCACCCTACGAGGCAGACCCCTGTTTTTT
CDR3: CASSQGGTLRGRPLFF

D: TRBD1
V: TRBV7-2
J: TRBJ1-6
size: NA
DNA: TGTGCCAGCAGCAAGGACAGGAACAAGGTATCCCCCCTCCACTTT
CDR3: CASSKDRNKVSPLHF

D: TRBD1
V: TRBV9
J: TRBJ2-7
size: NA
DNA: TGTGCCAGCAGCGTGGGACAGGGGAGGGTTGTCGAGCAGTACTTC
CDR3: CASSVGQGRVVEQYF

D: NA
V: TRBV29-1
J: TRBJ1-1
size: NA
DNA: TGCAGCGTTATGACAGGTGTGGAAGCTTTCTTT
CDR3: CSVMTGVEAFF

D: TRBD1
V: TRBV11-1
J: TRBJ1-5
size: NA
DNA: TGTGCCAGCAGCGGCAACAGGGGGCAGAGCAATCAGCCCCAGCATTTT
CDR3: CASSGNRGQSNQPQHF

D: NA
V: TRBV25-1
J: TRBJ1-1
size: NA
DNA: TGTGCCAGCAGTGACGGGGGCGGGGGGAACACTGAAGCTTTCTTT
CDR3: CASSDGGGGNTEAFF

D: TRBD1
V: TRBV4-3
J: TRBJ1-6
size: NA
DNA: TGCGCCAGCAGCCCCGACACGGTACGACAGGGACTCCACTTT
CDR3: CASSPDTVRQGLHF

D: NA
V: TRBV12-5
J: TRBJ1-5
size: NA
DNA: TGTGCTAGTGGTTCTTACTTATTGAGGGCGGCTAGCAATCAGCCCCAGCATTTT
CDR3: CASGSYLLRAASNQPQHF

D: NA
V: TRBV7-3
J: TRBJ1-6
size: few
DNA: TGTGCCAGCAGCTTAATGAGGGCGGGTTCACCCCTCCACTTT
CDR3: CASSLMRAGSPLHF

D: NA
V: TRBV28
J: TRBJ1-2
size: NA
DNA: TGTGCCAGCAGTTCAGGGGATTGGGGAGGCTACACCTTC
CDR3: CASSSGDWGGYTF

D: TRBD1
V: TRBV11-3
J: TRBJ2-3
size: NA
DNA: TGTGCCAGCAGCAGGGACAGATACACAGATACGCAGTATTTT
CDR3: CASSRDRYTDTQYF

D: NA
V: TRBV28
J: TRBJ2-7
size: NA
DNA: TGTGCCAGCAGTTTGGGCGTGAATTACGAGCAGTACTTC
CDR3: CASSLGVNYEQYF

D: NA
V: TRBV30
J: TRBJ1-6
size: NA
DNA: TGTGCCTGGAGTGTACAGGGCGCCTATAATTCACCCCTCCACTTT
CDR3: CAWSVQGAYNSPLHF

D: NA
V: TRBV6-1
J: TRBJ2-7
size: NA
DNA: TGTGCCAGCAGGGGGGGAGCCTACGAGCAGTACTTC
CDR3: CASRGGAYEQYF

D: NA
V: TRBV4-3
J: TRBJ2-5
size: once
DNA: TGCGCCAGCAGCCAAGATCCGGAGCGGAAGACCCAGTACTTC
CDR3: CASSQDPERKTQYF

D: TRBD1
V: TRBV11-2
J: TRBJ2-1
size: few
DNA: TGTGCCAGCAGCCGGGGACAGGGCCTGAATGAGCAGTTCTTC
CDR3: CASSRGQGLNEQFF

D: NA
V: TRBV9
J: TRBJ1-2
size: NA
DNA: TGTGCCAGCAGCGCCCAAGGAGCAGCTAACTATGGCTACACCTTC
CDR3: CASSAQGAANYGYTF

D: NA
V: TRBV19
J: TRBJ1-2
size: few
DNA: TGTGCCAGTAGGGTCCAGGAATGGTGGTTGGCCTACACCTTC
CDR3: CASRVQEWWLAYTF

D: NA
V: TRBV6-5
J: TRBJ2-3
size: NA
DNA: TGTGCCAGCAGTTACCGGGGGGCGGTCACAGATACGCAGTATTTT
CDR3: CASSYRGAVTDTQYF

D: NA
V: TRBV7-3
J: TRBJ2-1
size: NA
DNA: TGTGCCAGCAGCCCCGGGGTGGGAAATGAGCAGTTCTTC
CDR3: CASSPGVGNEQFF

D: NA
V: TRBV28
J: TRBJ2-2
size: NA
DNA: TGTGCCAGCAGTCGACTCGACACCGGGGAGCTGTTTTTT
CDR3: CASSRLDTGELFF

D: TRBD2
V: TRBV28
J: TRBJ2-2
size: NA
DNA: TGTGCCAGCAGTCTACTAGCGGGTGCCCCGTCCCTTCACACCGGGGAGCTGTTTTTT
CDR3: CASSLLAGAPSLHTGELFF

D: TRBD2
V: TRBV2
J: TRBJ2-7
size: NA
DNA: TGTGCCAGCCTCGGGCTAGCGGAGGACCTCCCCTACGAGCAGTACTTC
CDR3: CASLGLAEDLPYEQYF

D: TRBD1
V: TRBV19
J: TRBJ1-1
size: NA
DNA: TGTGCCAGTAGCCCGGGGGATTACAGGGGGGTGAACACTGAAGCTTTCTTT
CDR3: CASSPGDYRGVNTEAFF

D: NA
V: TRBV5-4
J: TRBJ1-1
size: NA
DNA: TGTGCCAGCCGACCTGACGGGATGAACACTGAAGCTTTCTTT
CDR3: CASRPDGMNTEAFF

D: NA
V: TRBV9
J: TRBJ1-6
size: NA
DNA: TGTGCCAGCAGCGGAGACTATAATTCACCCCTCCACTTT
CDR3: CASSGDYNSPLHF

D: NA
V: TRBV28
J: TRBJ1-2
size: NA
DNA: TGTGCCAGCAGTATCTACAGGGCTGGCTACACCTTC
CDR3: CASSIYRAGYTF

D: NA
V: TRBV4-3
J: TRBJ1-2
size: NA
DNA: TGCGCCAGCAGCCAAGATCTGGACAGTGGGGGCTACACCTTC
CDR3: CASSQDLDSGGYTF

D: NA
V: TRBV7-9
J: TRBJ2-2
size: NA
DNA: TGTGCCAGCAGCTTTGGACAGTCCACCGGGGAGCTGTTTTTT
CDR3: CASSFGQSTGELFF

D: NA
V: TRBV6-1
J: TRBJ1-1
size: NA
DNA: TGTGCCAGCAGTGAAGCCTGGAACACTGAAGCTTTCTTT
CDR3: CASSEAWNTEAFF

D: NA
V: TRBV5-6
J: TRBJ2-1
size: NA
DNA: TGTGCCAGCAGACAACTTCCGGGTCGGGAGTTCTTC
CDR3: CASRQLPGREFF

D: NA
V: TRBV29-1
J: TRBJ2-1
size: NA
DNA: TGCAGCGTTGGGACAGTCTACAATGAGCAGTTCTTC
CDR3: CSVGTVYNEQFF

D: NA
V: TRBV10-3
J: TRBJ1-1
size: NA
DNA: TGTGCCATCAGTGGGAACAGGGAGGGGAACACTGAAGCTTTCTTT
CDR3: CAISGNREGNTEAFF

D: TRBD1
V: TRBV6-6
J: TRBJ1-6
size: once
DNA: TGTGCCAGCAGTGCGGACAGGGGATATTCACCCCTCCACTTT
CDR3: CASSADRGYSPLHF

D: TRBD1
V: TRBV7-9
J: TRBJ1-1
size: NA
DNA: TGTGCCAGCAGCTTCGGACAGGCTCAGAACACTGAAGCTTTCTTT
CDR3: CASSFGQAQNTEAFF